The 10 T cell receptor beta chains below were found in one sample sequenced in a study of cytomegalovirus exposure and HLA in healthy donors (dated 2017 in TCRdb). The method was the immunoSEQ multiplex PCR assay. The multiplex PCR relied on a mix of 60 forward primers for TCR Vbeta segments and 13 reverse primers for TCR Jbeta segments. TCRdb took over this immuneACCESS table, retaining in-frame rearrangements with V and J assigned. Such tables are incomplete; in checked studies, under half of the missing clones stem from an unresolved V gene, and the remainder is unexplained. The sample records fewer than 200,000 clones, around four fifths of which are singletons. Clones ranked in the top ten supply approximately 1.3% of the sample. Sequences were obtained from PBMCs. Every receptor here comes from a man younger than 40 in good health and CMV-seronegative.

The CDR3 is CASSLSGGARDTQYF. The CDR3 bases are TGTGCCAGCAGTCTTAGCGGGGGGGCCAGAGATACGCAGTATTTT. The chain couples TRBV2 to TRBJ2-3, with 11 nucleotides matching TRBD2. J gave up 5 bases and V 5 bases, and 6 bases lay outside the gene matches. The germline CDR1 and CDR2 sequences are SNHLY and FYNNEI. This CDR3 has 15 amino acids.

This clone came up a few times. This chain uses TRBV18 with TRBJ2-7; 12 nucleotides agree with TRBD2. Germline trimming cut 2 bases from V and 1 base from J; bases unmatched to any gene: 3. The length of the CDR3 is 16 residues. The germline V gene encodes CDR1 KGHSH and CDR2 LQKENI. The CDR3 sequence: CASSPDLAGGSYEQYF. In DNA form, the CDR3 reads TGTGCCAGCTCACCAGACCTAGCGGGAGGGTCCTACGAGCAGTACTTC.

The J gene is TRBJ1-3, the V gene TRBV7-8; D might be TRBD1 (5 bases). V lost 5 bases and J 0 bases, leaving 14 bases between the germline ends. Germline V gives CDR1 SGHVS, CDR2 FQNEAQ. The CDR3 sequence is 16 residues long. In DNA form, the CDR3 reads TGTGCCAGCAGCCCCGTCGGGGGTGCCTCTGGAAACACCATATATTTT. Amino acid sequence: CASSPVGGASGNTIYF.

The gene calls are TRBV27 and TRBJ2-7, with D perhaps matching TRBD1 (6 bases). The CDR3 is 13 amino acids. From germline, CDR1 is MNHEY and CDR2 SMNVEV (reference sequence). V was clipped by 3 bases and J by 3 bases, with 9 bases between them. The CDR3 DNA sequence: TGTGCCAGCAGTTTCCAGGGGAACTACGAGCAGTACTTC. Translation: CASSFQGNYEQYF.

The V call is TRBV5-1, the J call TRBJ1-1; 8 bases are shared with TRBD1. CDR1 SGHRS and CDR2 YFSETQ come from the germline V gene. V gave up 4 bases and J gave up 4 bases; unmatched junction bases: 9. The CDR3 runs to 15 residues. CDR3 in DNA: TGCGCCAGCAGCCCTTCGCAGGGGGCGGTCACTGAAGCTTTCTTT. Its translation is CASSPSQGAVTEAFF.

The gene calls are TRBV4-3 and TRBJ2-5; 9 bases agree with TRBD1. With the DNA end fitting TRBJ2-7 better, the J assignment may be wrong. The CDR3 has 14 residues. CDR1 LGHNA and CDR2 YSLEER come from the germline V gene. Written as DNA, the CDR3 is TGCGCCAGCAGCCAAGGGACAGGGGTCTACGAGCAGTACTTC. This sequence encodes CASSQGTGVYEQYF.

The chain employs TRBV2 and TRBJ1-2, with 7 positions matching TRBD1. CDR3 size: 13 residues. V shed 4 bases and J 5 bases; nucleotides not matched to a gene: 4. The germline V gene has CDR1 SNHLY and CDR2 FYNNEI. In DNA form, the CDR3 reads TGTGCCAGCAGTGGGGGGACAGCTTATGGCTACACCTTC. This translates into CASSGGTAYGYTF.

The chain has TRBV10-3 and TRBJ2-7, with a tentative D call TRBD1 (5 bases). The CDR3 extends over 12 amino acids. Germline CDR1 ENHRY, CDR2 SYGVKD. Trimming cost V 4 bases and J 3 bases, with 7 bases left between them. The CDR3 here is CAISGDSYEQYF. The CDR3 region has the DNA TGTGCCATCAGTGGTGACAGCTACGAGCAGTACTTC.

This rearrangement joins TRBV5-1 to TRBJ2-5; TRBD2 matches at 12 bases. CDR3 length: 15 amino acids. Germline V gene lookup returns CDR1 SGHRS and CDR2 YFSETQ. Trimming cost V 7 bases and J 5 bases; bases outside gene matches: 9. The CDR3 coding sequence is TGCGCCAGCCTTTCGACTAGCGGGAGTTGGGAGACCCAGTACTTC. It is translated as CASLSTSGSWETQYF.

The V gene is TRBV27, the J gene TRBJ1-6; D remains unclear. CDR1 MNHEY and CDR2 SMNVEV come from the germline V gene (reference sequence). Trimming pared 3 bases from V and 6 bases from J, leaving 12 bases between. The CDR3 spans 15 residues. The CDR3 DNA follows: TGTGCCAGCAGTTTGGCCCCGGAGGTTAATTCACCCCTCCACTTT. Its protein product is CASSLAPEVNSPLHF.